This TCR beta chain was obtained from a study of shared clonotypes between healthy human individuals. Generated by immunoSEQ multiplex PCR, the TCRdb table keeps only in-frame clones and is missing some. The table includes more than 2,000,000 clones, over 85% detected once. CDR1 GTSNPN and CDR2 SVGIG come from the germline V gene (reference sequence). The CDR3 is made up of 15 amino acids. V was pared by 1 base and J by 5 bases, with 9 bases of the junction left unmatched. This TCR derives from a man younger than 35 in good health. Sequencing input: naive CD4+ T cells sorted from blood. Described subset: CD45RA+ positively selected. The chain uses TRBV30 and TRBJ1-2; 8 positions match TRBD1. CDR3 nucleotides: TGTGCCTGGAGTGAAGGCAGGGGGCCGGTTTATGGCTACACCTTC. This encodes CAWSEGRGPVYGYTF.